Listed below are T cell receptor beta chains from one sample, sequenced in a study of T cell repertoires in cytomegalovirus infection. These TCRs are of unknown antigen specificity. TCRdb passed the reads through MiXCR, listing each CDR3 protein once. Of fewer than 850,000 distinct CDR3 sequences in the sample, roughly 29% are singletons; the top ten hold about an eighth. The source was cultured CD8+ T cells from PBMCs, collected from culture after CMV antigen stimulation. The receptors here all came from a human donor in good health (CMV status not recorded). Some clones in this sample may be carry-over from other donors' samples. The conserved cysteine and the conserved F or W are not part of the CDR3 here. The order of the fields is CDR3 protein, D gene, V gene, J gene. A D gene is named only where the DNA matches it firmly.

ASSRRDSYGYT	TRBD1	TRBV28	TRBJ1-2
ASRGRGGAGRDTQC	TRBD2	TRBV7-2	TRBJ2-3
ASSNINYGYT	NA	TRBV19	TRBJ1-2
ASNPFGTDSGNTIY	TRBD1	TRBV19	TRBJ1-3
SAGGINTEAF	NA	TRBV29-1	TRBJ1-1
ASSFIARHNSYNEQF	NA	TRBV7-9	TRBJ2-1
ASSSGLALSTDTQY	TRBD2	TRBV7-2	TRBJ2-3
ASSLGRDGGTEAF	NA	TRBV7-6	TRBJ1-1
ASSFLAGGTNIQY	TRBD2	TRBV6-5	TRBJ2-4
ASSQAAGFTYEQY	NA	TRBV4-1	TRBJ2-7
ASSQDLQGEVEQF	NA	TRBV4-1	TRBJ2-1
SVRAVQGESLSSYNEQF	TRBD1	TRBV29-1	TRBJ2-1
ASSQSTESAAF	NA	TRBV3-1	TRBJ1-1
ASSLFDLVNEQF	NA	TRBV11-2	TRBJ2-1
ASTRQGWADTQY	TRBD1	TRBV27	TRBJ2-3
ASSSWDRGLPGYGYT	TRBD1	TRBV27	TRBJ1-2
ASRSGGRVNTEAF	NA	TRBV28	TRBJ1-1
ATEFKLVPTEAF	NA	TRBV28	TRBJ1-1
ASSLASPAREQF	NA	TRBV5-6	TRBJ2-1
ASGSGTVNEKLF	TRBD1	TRBV6-2/TRBV6-3	TRBJ1-4
ATPPGLCGTDTQY	NA	TRBV10-3	TRBJ2-3